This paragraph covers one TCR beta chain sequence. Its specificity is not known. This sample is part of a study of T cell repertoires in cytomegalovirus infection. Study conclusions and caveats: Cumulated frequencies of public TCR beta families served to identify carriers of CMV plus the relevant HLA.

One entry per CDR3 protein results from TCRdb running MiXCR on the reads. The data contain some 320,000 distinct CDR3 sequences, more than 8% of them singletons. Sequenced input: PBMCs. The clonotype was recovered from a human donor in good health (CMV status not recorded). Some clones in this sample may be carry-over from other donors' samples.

In DNA, the CDR3 is TGTGCCACCAGTGAAGGGTGGGCTCAGCATTTT. Amino acids: CATSEGWAQHF. The chain couples TRBV24-1 to TRBJ1-5; D gene unclear. This CDR3 spans 11 amino acids. Germline lookup yields CDR1 KGHDR and CDR2 SFDVKD. V was trimmed by 4 bases and J by 13 bases, leaving 10 bases between them.